The 8 T cell receptor beta chains reported below all come from one sample, sequenced in a study of blood T cell repertoires in COVID-19. Clones were sequenced by immunoSEQ multiplex PCR, and TCRdb holds only the in-frame ones, with some missing. The repertoire holds around 100,000 clones, with about 89% as singletons. The sequencing sample was made of peripheral blood. The receptors stem from a man aged 40-50 years with acute or convalescent COVID-19.

This clone was observed once. The chain has TRBV20-1 and TRBJ2-3, with 9 bases that match TRBD2. Trimming took 3 bases from V and 5 from J; bases not matched to a gene: 6. From germline, CDR1 is DFQATT and CDR2 SNEGSKA (reference sequence). The CDR3 contains 14 residues. The CDR3 loop reads CSASRLAGLDTQYF. CDR3 nucleotide sequence: TGCAGTGCTAGTAGGCTAGCGGGACTAGATACGCAGTATTTT.

This clone was found once. This rearrangement joins TRBV4-2 to TRBJ1-1; D gene unclear. This CDR3 has 14 amino acids. The ends were cut back, 0 bases at V and 7 bases at J, with 12 bases in the middle. Germline V CDR1 and CDR2: LGHNA, YNFKEQ. CDR3 coding DNA: TGTGCCAGCAGCCAAGAACCGGGATCCTATGAAGCTTTCTTT. As protein: CASSQEPGSYEAFF.

J is TRBJ2-2 and V is TRBV5-4; TRBD1 aligns across 9 bases. Germline values: CDR1 SGHNT, CDR2 YYREEE (reference sequence). Trimming at V came to 2 bases and at J to 4 bases, leaving 12 bases not matched to a gene. This CDR3 comprises 18 residues. In DNA, the CDR3 is TGTGCCAGCAGCTTTGAGTTATGGGGACAGGGTCGCACCGGGGAGCTGTTTTTT. It yields the protein CASSFELWGQGRTGELFF.

The chain links TRBV6-5 to TRBJ1-2; D may be TRBD1 (5 bases). Trimming cost V 6 bases and J 7 bases, with 9 bases left between them. Germline lookup yields CDR1 MNHEY and CDR2 SVGAGI. CDR3 length: 11 residues. CDR3 loop: CASSPGIGYTF. For the CDR3, the DNA is TGTGCCAGCAGCCCAGGGATTGGCTACACCTTC.

The sample holds a few counts of this clone. V and J are TRBV6-5 and TRBJ1-2; 7 bases line up with TRBD1. Germline V gene lookup returns CDR1 MNHEY and CDR2 SVGAGI. The CDR3 runs 14 residues. The V segment lost 5 bases and the J segment 2 bases; nucleotides outside the gene matches: 5. CDR3 amino acids: CASSRLGQNYGYTF. CDR3 DNA: TGTGCCAGCAGTCGCTTGGGACAGAACTATGGCTACACCTTC.

The chain joins TRBV18 to TRBJ1-2; D remains unclear. This CDR3 is 15 amino acids long. Germline CDR1 reads KGHSH; CDR2 reads LQKENI. Trimming took 3 bases from V and 2 from J, leaving 13 bases between them. CDR3 nucleotide sequence: TGTGCCAGCTCACCTTCGAGGGCGGGAAACTATGGCTACACCTTC. Its translation is CASSPSRAGNYGYTF.

This sequence joins TRBV4-3 and TRBJ1-2; D is possibly TRBD1 (5 bases). This CDR3 is 13 amino acids long. Germline assignment: CDR1 LGHNA and CDR2 YSLEER. Trimming cost V 1 base and J 8 bases, with 11 bases left between them. DNA for the CDR3: TGCGCCAGCAGCCAAGCCCTGGGGGGGGGCTACACCTTC. Its protein is CASSQALGGGYTF.

The rearrangement links TRBV27 to TRBJ1-2; no definite D call. The CDR3 is 13 residues long. Germline V lookup: CDR1 MNHEY, CDR2 SMNVEV (reference sequence). V shed 1 base and J shed 4 bases, with 7 bases lying between them. The CDR3 nucleotides read TGTGCCAGCAGTTTATTGGGCATCTATGGCTACACCTTC. Amino acids: CASSLLGIYGYTF.